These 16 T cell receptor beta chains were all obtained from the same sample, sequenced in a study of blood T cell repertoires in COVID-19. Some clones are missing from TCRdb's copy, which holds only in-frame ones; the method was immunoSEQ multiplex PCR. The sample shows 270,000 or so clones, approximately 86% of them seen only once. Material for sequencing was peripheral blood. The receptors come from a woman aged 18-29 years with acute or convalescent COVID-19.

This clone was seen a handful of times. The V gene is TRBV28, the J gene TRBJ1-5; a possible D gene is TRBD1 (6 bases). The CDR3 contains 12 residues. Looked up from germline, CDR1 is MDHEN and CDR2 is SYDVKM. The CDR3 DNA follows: TGTGCAGTACAGGGTGGCAATCAGCCCCAGCATTTT. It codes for CAVQGGNQPQHF.

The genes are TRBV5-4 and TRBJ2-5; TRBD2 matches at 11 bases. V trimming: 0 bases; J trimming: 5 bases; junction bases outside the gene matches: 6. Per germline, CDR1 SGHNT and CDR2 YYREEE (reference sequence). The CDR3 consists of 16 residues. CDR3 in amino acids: CASSLGIAGGGETQYF. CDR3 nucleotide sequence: TGTGCCAGCAGCTTGGGAATAGCGGGAGGGGGGGAGACCCAGTACTTC. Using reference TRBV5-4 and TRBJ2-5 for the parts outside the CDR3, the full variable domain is ETGVTQSPTHLIKTRGQQVTLRCSSQSGHNTVSWYQQALGQGPQFIFQYYREEENGRGNFPPRFSGLQFPNYSSELNVNALELDDSALYLCASSLGIAGGGETQYFGPGTRLLVL.

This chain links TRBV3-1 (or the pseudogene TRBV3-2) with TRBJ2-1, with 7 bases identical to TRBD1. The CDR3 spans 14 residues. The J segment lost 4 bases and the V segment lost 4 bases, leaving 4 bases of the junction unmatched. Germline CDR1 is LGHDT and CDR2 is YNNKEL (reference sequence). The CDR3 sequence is CASSPTDRYNEQFF. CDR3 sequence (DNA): TGTGCCAGCAGCCCTACGGACAGGTACAATGAGCAGTTCTTC.

The CDR3 region is CASSVYGTAMNTEAFF. CDR3 nucleotides: TGTGCCAGCAGCGTATATGGGACAGCTATGAACACTGAAGCTTTCTTT. The J gene is TRBJ1-1, the V gene TRBV9; 7 bases agree with TRBD1. Trimming at V came to 1 base and at J to 0 bases, leaving 6 bases not matched to a gene. Germline V CDR1 and CDR2: SGDLS, YYNGEE. This CDR3 spans 16 amino acids.

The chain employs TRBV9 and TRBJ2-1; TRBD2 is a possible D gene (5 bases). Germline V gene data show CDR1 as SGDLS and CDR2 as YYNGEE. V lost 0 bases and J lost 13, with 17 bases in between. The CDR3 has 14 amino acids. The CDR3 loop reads CASSVAPQTAGQFF. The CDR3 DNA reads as TGTGCCAGCAGCGTAGCTCCCCAGACCGCGGGCCAGTTCTTC.

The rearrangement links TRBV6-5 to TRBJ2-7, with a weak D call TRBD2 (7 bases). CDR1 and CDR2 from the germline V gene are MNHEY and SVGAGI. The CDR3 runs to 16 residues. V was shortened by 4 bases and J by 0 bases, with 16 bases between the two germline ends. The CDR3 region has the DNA TGTGCCAGCAGTTCTGGAGGTCGGGGGGCCTCCTACGAGCAGTACTTC. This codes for CASSSGGRGASYEQYF.

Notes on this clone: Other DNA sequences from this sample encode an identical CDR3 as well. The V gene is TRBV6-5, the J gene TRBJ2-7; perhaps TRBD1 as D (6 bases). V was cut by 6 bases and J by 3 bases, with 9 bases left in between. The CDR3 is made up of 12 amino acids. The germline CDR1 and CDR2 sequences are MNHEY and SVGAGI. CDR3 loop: CASRPQGYEQYF. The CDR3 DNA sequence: TGTGCCAGCAGACCACAGGGCTACGAGCAGTACTTC.

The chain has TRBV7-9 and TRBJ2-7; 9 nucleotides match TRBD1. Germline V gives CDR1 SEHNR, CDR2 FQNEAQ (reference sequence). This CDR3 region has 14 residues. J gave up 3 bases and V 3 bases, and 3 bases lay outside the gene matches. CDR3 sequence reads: CASSFLDRGYEQYF. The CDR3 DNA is TGTGCCAGCAGCTTTTTGGACAGGGGCTACGAGCAGTACTTC.

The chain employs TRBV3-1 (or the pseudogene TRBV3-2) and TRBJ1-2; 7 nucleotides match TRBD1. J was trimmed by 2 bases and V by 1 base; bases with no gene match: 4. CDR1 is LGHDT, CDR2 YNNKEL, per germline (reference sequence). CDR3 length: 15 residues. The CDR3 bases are TGTGCCAGCAGCCAAGGGACAGGCCGAAACTATGGCTACACCTTC. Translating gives CASSQGTGRNYGYTF.

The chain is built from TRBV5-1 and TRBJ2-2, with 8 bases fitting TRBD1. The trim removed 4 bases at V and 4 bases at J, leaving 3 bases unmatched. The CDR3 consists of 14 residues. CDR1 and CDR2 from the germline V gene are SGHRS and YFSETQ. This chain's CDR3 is CASSRDRGTGELFF. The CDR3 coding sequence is TGCGCCAGCAGCCGAGACAGGGGCACCGGGGAGCTGTTTTTT.

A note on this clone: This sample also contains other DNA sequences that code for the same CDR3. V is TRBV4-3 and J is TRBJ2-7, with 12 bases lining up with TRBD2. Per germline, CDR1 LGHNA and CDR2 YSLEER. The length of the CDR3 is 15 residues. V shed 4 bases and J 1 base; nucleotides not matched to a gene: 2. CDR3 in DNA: TGCGCCAGCAGCCGCGGACTAGCGGGATCCTACGAGCAGTACTTC. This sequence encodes CASSRGLAGSYEQYF.

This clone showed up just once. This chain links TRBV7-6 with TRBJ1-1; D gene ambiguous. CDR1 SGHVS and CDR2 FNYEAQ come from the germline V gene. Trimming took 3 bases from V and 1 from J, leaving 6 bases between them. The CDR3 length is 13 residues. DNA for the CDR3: TGTGCCAGCAGCTTTGCAGGGAACACTGAAGCTTTCTTT. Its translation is CASSFAGNTEAFF. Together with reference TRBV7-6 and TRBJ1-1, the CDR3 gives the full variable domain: GAGVSQSPRYKVTKRGQDVALRCDPISGHVSLYWYRQALGQGPEFLTYFNYEAQQDKSGLPNDRFSAERPEGSISTLTIQRTEQRDSAMYRCASSFAGNTEAFFGQGTRLTVV.

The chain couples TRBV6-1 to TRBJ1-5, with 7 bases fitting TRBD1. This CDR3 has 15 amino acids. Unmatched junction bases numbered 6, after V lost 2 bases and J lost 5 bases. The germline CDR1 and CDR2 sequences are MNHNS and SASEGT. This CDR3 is CASSELTGMDQPQHF. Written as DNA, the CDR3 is TGTGCCAGCAGTGAATTGACAGGGATGGATCAGCCCCAGCATTTT.

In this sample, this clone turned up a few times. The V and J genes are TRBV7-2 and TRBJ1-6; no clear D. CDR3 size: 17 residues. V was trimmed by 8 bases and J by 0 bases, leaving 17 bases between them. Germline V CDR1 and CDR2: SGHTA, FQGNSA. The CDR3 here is CASAPLARSSYNSPLHF. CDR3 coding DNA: TGTGCCAGCGCTCCCCTAGCTCGGAGCTCCTATAATTCACCCCTCCACTTT. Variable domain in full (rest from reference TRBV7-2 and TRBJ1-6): GAGVSQSPSNKVTEKGKDVELRCDPISGHTALYWYRQSLGQGLEFLIYFQGNSAPDKSGLPSDRFSAERTGGSVSTLTIQRTQQEDSAVYLCASAPLARSSYNSPLHFGNGTRLTVT.

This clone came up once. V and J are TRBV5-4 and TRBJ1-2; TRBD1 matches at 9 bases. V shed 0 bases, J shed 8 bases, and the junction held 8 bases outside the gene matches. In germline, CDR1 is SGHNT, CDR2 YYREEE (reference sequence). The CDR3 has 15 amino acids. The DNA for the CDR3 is TGTGCCAGCAGCTTGGCCGGGACAGGGTCGTGGGGCTACACCTTC. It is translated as CASSLAGTGSWGYTF. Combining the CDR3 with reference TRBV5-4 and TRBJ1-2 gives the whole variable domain ETGVTQSPTHLIKTRGQQVTLRCSSQSGHNTVSWYQQALGQGPQFIFQYYREEENGRGNFPPRFSGLQFPNYSSELNVNALELDDSALYLCASSLAGTGSWGYTFGSGTRLTVV.

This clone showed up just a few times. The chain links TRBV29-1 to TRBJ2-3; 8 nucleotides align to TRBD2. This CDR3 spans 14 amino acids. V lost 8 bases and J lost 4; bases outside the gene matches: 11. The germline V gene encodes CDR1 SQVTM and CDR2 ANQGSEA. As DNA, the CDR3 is TGCAGCTCTGGAGACGGGACTAGATCAGATACGCAGTATTTT. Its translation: CSSGDGTRSDTQYF.